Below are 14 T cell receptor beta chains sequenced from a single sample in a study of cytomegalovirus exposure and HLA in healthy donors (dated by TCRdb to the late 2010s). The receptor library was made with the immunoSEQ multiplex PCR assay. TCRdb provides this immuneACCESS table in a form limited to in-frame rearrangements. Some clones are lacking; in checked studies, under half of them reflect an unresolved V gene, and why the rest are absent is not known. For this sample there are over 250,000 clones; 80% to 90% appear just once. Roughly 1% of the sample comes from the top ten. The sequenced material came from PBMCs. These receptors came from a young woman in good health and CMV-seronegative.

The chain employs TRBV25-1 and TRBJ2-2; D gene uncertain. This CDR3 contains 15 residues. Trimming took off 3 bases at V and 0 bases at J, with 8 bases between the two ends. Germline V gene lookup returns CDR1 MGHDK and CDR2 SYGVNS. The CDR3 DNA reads TGTGCCAGCAGTGAGCGACTTGCGAACACCGGGGAGCTGTTTTTT. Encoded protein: CASSERLANTGELFF.

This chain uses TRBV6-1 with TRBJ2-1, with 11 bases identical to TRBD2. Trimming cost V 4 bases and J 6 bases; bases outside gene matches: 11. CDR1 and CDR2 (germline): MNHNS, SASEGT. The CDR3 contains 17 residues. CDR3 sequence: CASSGHILAGGLNEQFF. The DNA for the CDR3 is TGTGCCAGCAGTGGTCATATCCTAGCGGGGGGACTCAATGAGCAGTTCTTC.

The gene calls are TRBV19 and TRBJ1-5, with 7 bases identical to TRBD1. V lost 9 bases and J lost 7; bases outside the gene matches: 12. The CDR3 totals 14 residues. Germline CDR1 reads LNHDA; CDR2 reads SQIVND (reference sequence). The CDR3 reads CASSISTQGQPQHF. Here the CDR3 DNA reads TGTGCCAGCTCCATTTCCACACAGGGGCAGCCCCAGCATTTT.

The CDR3 loop reads CASTDYSGRTYEQYF. The CDR3 coding sequence is TGTGCCAGCACCGATTATAGCGGGAGGACCTACGAGCAGTACTTC. The V call is TRBV2, the J call TRBJ2-7, with 10 bases identical to TRBD2. This CDR3 region has 15 residues. V shed 7 bases, J shed 2 bases, and the junction held 8 bases outside the gene matches. CDR1 and CDR2 from the germline V gene are SNHLY and FYNNEI. Variable domain in full (rest from reference TRBV2 and TRBJ2-7): EPEVTQTPSHQVTQMGQEVILRCVPISNHLYFYWYRQILGQKVEFLVSFYNNEISEKSEIFDDQFSVERPDGSNFTLKIRSTKLEDSAMYFCASTDYSGRTYEQYFGPGTRLTVT.

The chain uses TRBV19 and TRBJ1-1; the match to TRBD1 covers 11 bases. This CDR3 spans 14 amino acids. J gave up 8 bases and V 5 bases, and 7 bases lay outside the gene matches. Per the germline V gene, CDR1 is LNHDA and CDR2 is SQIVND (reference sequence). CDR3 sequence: CASSVDRGQGEAFF. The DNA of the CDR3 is TGTGCCAGTAGTGTGGACAGGGGGCAAGGGGAAGCTTTCTTT.

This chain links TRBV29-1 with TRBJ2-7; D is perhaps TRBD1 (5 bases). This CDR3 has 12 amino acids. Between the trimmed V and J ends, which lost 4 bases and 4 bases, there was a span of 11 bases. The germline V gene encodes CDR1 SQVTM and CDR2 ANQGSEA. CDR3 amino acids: CSVGAAGYEQYF. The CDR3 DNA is TGCAGCGTTGGGGCCGCAGGGTACGAGCAGTACTTC.

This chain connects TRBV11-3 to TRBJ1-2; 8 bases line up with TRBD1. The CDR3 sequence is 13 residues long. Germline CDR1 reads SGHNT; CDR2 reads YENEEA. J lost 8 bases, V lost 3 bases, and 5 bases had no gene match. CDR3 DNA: TGTGCCAGCAGCTTGCCAGGGGGCGCGGGCTACACCTTC. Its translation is CASSLPGGAGYTF.

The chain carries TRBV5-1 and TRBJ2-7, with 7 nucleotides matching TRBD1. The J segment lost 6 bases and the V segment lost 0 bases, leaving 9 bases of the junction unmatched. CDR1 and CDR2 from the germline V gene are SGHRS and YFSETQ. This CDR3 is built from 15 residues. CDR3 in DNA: TGCGCCAGCAGCTTGGCGGAACAGGGGAACGGCGAGCAGTACTTC. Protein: CASSLAEQGNGEQYF. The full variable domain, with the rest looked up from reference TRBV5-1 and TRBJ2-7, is KAGVTQTPRYLIKTRGQQVTLSCSPISGHRSVSWYQQTPGQGLQFLFEYFSETQRNKGNFPGRFSGRQFSNSRSEMNVSTLELGDSALYLCASSLAEQGNGEQYFGPGTRLTVT.

CDR3 nucleotide sequence: TGTGCCATCAGCGGGGGCGGGGGAGACACTGAAGCTTTCTTT. This sequence encodes CAISGGGGDTEAFF. This chain links TRBV10-3 with TRBJ1-1; D perhaps matches TRBD1 (6 bases). Germline-derived CDR1 and CDR2 are ENHRY and SYGVKD. The CDR3 has 14 residues. Trimming shortened V by 6 bases and J by 3 bases, and 14 bases separated the two germline ends.

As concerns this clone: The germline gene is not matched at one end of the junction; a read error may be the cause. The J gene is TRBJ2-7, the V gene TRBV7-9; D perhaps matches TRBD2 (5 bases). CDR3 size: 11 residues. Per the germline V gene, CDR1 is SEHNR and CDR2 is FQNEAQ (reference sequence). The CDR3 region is CASSLAREPYF. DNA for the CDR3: TGTGCCAGCAGCTTAGCAAGGGAGCCGTACTTC.

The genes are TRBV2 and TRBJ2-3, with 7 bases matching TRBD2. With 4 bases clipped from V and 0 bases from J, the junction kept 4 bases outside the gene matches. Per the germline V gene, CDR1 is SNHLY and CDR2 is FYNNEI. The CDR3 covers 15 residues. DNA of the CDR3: TGTGCCAGCAGTGTGGCTAGCGGTAGCACAGATACGCAGTATTTT. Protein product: CASSVASGSTDTQYF. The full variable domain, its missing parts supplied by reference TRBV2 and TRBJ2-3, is EPEVTQTPSHQVTQMGQEVILRCVPISNHLYFYWYRQILGQKVEFLVSFYNNEISEKSEIFDDQFSVERPDGSNFTLKIRSTKLEDSAMYFCASSVASGSTDTQYFGPGTRLTVL.

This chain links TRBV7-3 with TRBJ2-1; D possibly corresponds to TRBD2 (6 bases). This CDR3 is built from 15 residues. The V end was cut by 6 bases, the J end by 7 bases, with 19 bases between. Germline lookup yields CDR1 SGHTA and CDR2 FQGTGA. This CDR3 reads CASRWSGELGNEQFF. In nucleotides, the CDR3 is TGTGCCAGCAGATGGTCGGGGGAGCTCGGGAATGAGCAGTTCTTC.

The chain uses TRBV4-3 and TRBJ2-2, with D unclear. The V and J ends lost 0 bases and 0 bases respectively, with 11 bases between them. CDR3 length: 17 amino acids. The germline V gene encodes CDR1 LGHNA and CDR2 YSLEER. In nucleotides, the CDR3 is TGCGCCAGCAGCCAAGATCGAGCAGGAACGAACACCGGGGAGCTGTTTTTT. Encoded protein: CASSQDRAGTNTGELFF.

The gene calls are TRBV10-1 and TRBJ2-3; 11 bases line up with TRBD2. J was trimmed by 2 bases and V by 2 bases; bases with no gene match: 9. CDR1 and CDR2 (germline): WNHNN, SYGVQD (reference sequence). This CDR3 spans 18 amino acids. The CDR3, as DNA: TGCGCCAGCAGTGAGAACCCGACTAGCGGGGACCTCACAGATACGCAGTATTTT. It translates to CASSENPTSGDLTDTQYF.